What follows describes a single TCR beta chain. Patients chosen for sequencing had CD8+CD57+ cells that had expanded, as shown by flow cytometry. With no exception, the patients had severe acquired aplastic anemia. These data originate in a study of CD8+CD57+ T cells in acquired aplastic anemia. Study details: Sorted CD4+ and CD8+ cells gave a mean 3.2 ug DNA, range roughly 0.2 to 27.4 ug.

V gave up 0 bases and J gave up 8 bases; unmatched junction bases: 6. CDR3 length: 13 amino acids. Germline V gene data show CDR1 as DFQATT and CDR2 as SNEGSKA (reference sequence). Genomic DNA provided the template from which TCR beta VDJ and CDR3 profiles were obtained. TCRdb re-analysed the reads in MiXCR, keeping a single row per CDR3 protein. The sample shows roughly 290,000 distinct CDR3 sequences, roughly 59% of them seen only once. This receptor was obtained from a human donor with aplastic anemia. The chain joins TRBV20-1 to TRBJ1-2; TRBD1 matches at 7 bases. Sequencing used sorted CD4+, CD8+, or CD8+CD57+ T cells (not recorded which) from PBMCs. CDR3 DNA: TGCAGTGCTAGAGAAGGGAACAGGGGCGGCTACACCTTC. This gives the protein CSAREGNRGGYTF.